Following are 18 T cell receptor beta chains from one sample sequenced in a study of cytomegalovirus exposure and HLA in healthy donors. PCR amplification relied on 60 Vbeta primers (plus 13 Jbeta primers). The protocol was immunoSEQ multiplex PCR, while the TCRdb copy is restricted to in-frame clones and leaves out a portion. This table has approximately 110,000 clones, roughly 71% appearing once. Sequencing was performed on PBMCs. Source of these receptors: a woman aged 70-85 years in good health and CMV-seropositive.

In DNA form, the CDR3 reads TGTGCCAGTACCAAGAGGGATGGCACAGATACGCAGTATTTT. Amino acid sequence: CASTKRDGTDTQYF. The V gene is TRBV19, the J gene TRBJ2-3; D may be TRBD2 (5 bases). V lost 7 bases to trimming and J lost 1 base, with 12 bases between them. This CDR3 region has 14 residues. Germline CDR1 LNHDA, CDR2 SQIVND (reference sequence). Complete variable domain (other parts from reference TRBV19 and TRBJ2-3): DGGITQSPKYLFRKEGQNVTLSCEQNLNHDAMYWYRQDPGQGLRLIYYSQIVNDFQKGDIAEGYSVSREKKESFPLTVTSAQKNPTAFYLCASTKRDGTDTQYFGPGTRLTVL.

The DNA of the CDR3 is TGCGCCAGCAGCCCGGGACTAGCGGGGGGGCGGGAGCAGTACTTC. This codes for CASSPGLAGGREQYF. The V call is TRBV5-1, the J call TRBJ2-7, with 16 bases matching TRBD2. V was clipped by 4 bases and J by 7 bases; unmatched bases: 5. The CDR3 spans 15 residues. Germline CDR1 SGHRS, CDR2 YFSETQ.

This chain uses TRBV5-3 with TRBJ1-1, with 8 bases fitting TRBD1. TRBV5-3 is filed as an ORF, its function uncertain. V lost 4 bases and J lost 1; bases outside the gene matches: 3. There are 14 residues in the CDR3. CDR3 residues: CARSAGQGNTEAFF. CDR3 DNA sequence: TGTGCCAGAAGCGCCGGACAGGGGAACACTGAAGCTTTCTTT.

J is TRBJ2-3 and V is TRBV13, with D perhaps matching TRBD2 (6 bases). The CDR3 runs to 15 residues. The V end lost 5 bases, the J end lost 2 bases, and 14 bases lay between the germline ends. Germline lookup yields CDR1 PRHDT and CDR2 FYEKMQ (reference sequence). CDR3 DNA: TGTGCCAGCAGCCTTTGGGGAGGTACCACAGATACGCAGTATTTT. Translated, it gives CASSLWGGTTDTQYF.

The chain uses TRBV19 and TRBJ1-1; a possible D gene is TRBD1 (6 bases). Trimming cost V 6 bases and J 3 bases, with 14 bases left between them. CDR1 is LNHDA, CDR2 SQIVND, per germline (reference sequence). CDR3 size: 14 residues. This CDR3 is CASSNRVSDTEAFF. The CDR3 bases are TGTGCCAGTAGCAACAGGGTATCGGACACTGAAGCTTTCTTT. Drawing the rest from reference TRBV19 and TRBJ1-1, the complete variable domain is DGGITQSPKYLFRKEGQNVTLSCEQNLNHDAMYWYRQDPGQGLRLIYYSQIVNDFQKGDIAEGYSVSREKKESFPLTVTSAQKNPTAFYLCASSNRVSDTEAFFGQGTRLTVV.

The chain links TRBV7-3 to TRBJ1-1; D is ambiguous. The CDR3 loop spans 14 amino acids. Germline CDR1 SGHTA, CDR2 FQGTGA. Trimming stripped 5 bases from V and 1 base from J, with 11 bases between. The CDR3 DNA reads as TGTGCCAGCAGCCCCACGGCGGGGAACACTGAAGCTTTCTTT. It translates to CASSPTAGNTEAFF.

This clone was counted once. In nucleotides, the CDR3 is TGCGCCAGCAGCCCGGGGAGCGGGACTTCAAATCAGCCCCAGCATTTT. Encoded protein: CASSPGSGTSNQPQHF. The V call is TRBV5-1, the J call TRBJ1-5; perhaps TRBD1 as D (5 bases). The germline gives CDR1 SGHRS, CDR2 YFSETQ. The V end lost 4 bases, the J end lost 4 bases, and 18 bases lay between the germline ends. There are 16 residues in the CDR3.

The rearrangement joins TRBV19 to TRBJ2-7; weak D call: TRBD2 (6 bases). The CDR3 contains 12 residues. V lost 6 bases and J lost 3, with 9 bases in between. Looked up from germline, CDR1 is LNHDA and CDR2 is SQIVND (reference sequence). In DNA, the CDR3 is TGTGCCAGTAGCGGGGGAAACTACGAGCAGTACTTC. It specifies CASSGGNYEQYF.

The CDR3 sequence is CAWSSAGGLYNEQFF. For the CDR3, the DNA is TGTGCCTGGAGTTCAGCGGGGGGGCTTTACAATGAGCAGTTCTTC. The J gene is TRBJ2-1, the V gene TRBV30, with TRBD2 matching 10 bases. CDR3 length: 15 amino acids. CDR1 is GTSNPN, CDR2 SVGIG, per germline (reference sequence). The J segment lost 4 bases and the V segment lost 2 bases, leaving 5 bases of the junction unmatched.

The J gene is TRBJ2-1, the V gene TRBV30; D unclear. Germline loops: CDR1 GTSNPN, CDR2 SVGIG (reference sequence). Trimming pared 3 bases from V and 0 bases from J, leaving 9 bases between. The CDR3 extends over 14 amino acids. The CDR3 reads CAWRPEASYNEQFF. The CDR3 nucleotides are TGTGCCTGGAGGCCAGAGGCCTCCTACAATGAGCAGTTCTTC.

The chain employs TRBV4-2 and TRBJ2-2, with TRBD1 matching 7 bases. CDR3 length: 14 amino acids. Per germline, CDR1 LGHNA and CDR2 YNFKEQ. V shed 4 bases, J shed 4 bases, and the junction held 3 bases outside the gene matches. CDR3 amino acids: CASSPDRSTGELFF. The DNA of the CDR3 is TGTGCCAGCAGCCCGGACAGGAGCACCGGGGAGCTGTTTTTT.

The CDR3 DNA sequence: TGTGCCAGCAGCTTAGAGGGGACTAGTGATAGCGAGCAGTACTTC. It specifies CASSLEGTSDSEQYF. The chain has TRBV13 and TRBJ2-7; 8 bases map to TRBD2. V shed 1 base and J 6 bases; nucleotides not matched to a gene: 8. The length of the CDR3 is 15 residues. Germline V gene data show CDR1 as PRHDT and CDR2 as FYEKMQ (reference sequence).

The chain recombines TRBV27 with TRBJ2-3, with 11 bases identical to TRBD2. Per the germline V gene, CDR1 is MNHEY and CDR2 is SMNVEV (reference sequence). With 0 bases clipped from V and 0 bases from J, the junction kept 5 bases outside the gene matches. The CDR3 has 18 residues. CDR3 sequence reads: CASSLSPTSGGSTDTQYF. CDR3 coding DNA: TGTGCCAGCAGTTTATCACCAACTAGCGGGGGAAGCACAGATACGCAGTATTTT.

The CDR3 sequence is CASKLTANTEAFF. Here the CDR3 DNA reads TGTGCCAGCAAACTTACAGCGAACACTGAAGCTTTCTTT. The chain couples TRBV6-5 to TRBJ1-1; D is ambiguous. Germline CDR1 reads MNHEY; CDR2 reads SVGAGI. Trimming shortened V by 7 bases and J by 1 base, and 10 bases separated the two germline ends. The CDR3 loop spans 13 amino acids.

The chain recombines TRBV6-6 with TRBJ1-1, with D unclear. V was pared by 0 bases and J by 1 base, with 9 bases between. The CDR3 loop spans 15 amino acids. Germline V gene data show CDR1 as MNHNY and CDR2 as SVGAGI (reference sequence). DNA for the CDR3: TGTGCCAGCAGTTACTCGTTCTCGGGGAACACTGAAGCTTTCTTT. Protein product: CASSYSFSGNTEAFF.

The rearrangement uses TRBV7-2 and TRBJ2-3, with 13 bases that match TRBD2. The CDR3 has 17 amino acids. V lost 4 bases, J lost 6 bases, and 10 bases stayed unmatched. CDR1 and CDR2 (germline): SGHTA, FQGNSA. DNA of the CDR3: TGTGCCAGCAGCTCCCCGGGACTAGCGGGGCGGGCCGATACGCAGTATTTT. Translated, it gives CASSSPGLAGRADTQYF.

The chain links TRBV11-2 to TRBJ1-5; TRBD1 aligns across 10 bases. The CDR3 is 12 amino acids. Trimming removed 5 bases from V and 12 bases from J; junction bases left unmatched: 4. CDR1 and CDR2 from the germline V gene are SGHAT and FQNNGV. In DNA form, the CDR3 reads TGTGCCAGCAGCGTAGGACAGGGGGGCCAGCATTTT. Translation gives CASSVGQGGQHF.

The CDR3 here is CASSLAGRRRYEQYF. CDR3 nucleotide sequence: TGTGCCAGCAGTCTAGCGGGACGGCGGAGGTACGAGCAGTACTTC. The genes are TRBV11-2 and TRBJ2-7; 9 positions agree with TRBD2. CDR1 and CDR2 from the germline V gene are SGHAT and FQNNGV. Losses at the gene ends were 6 bases for V and 4 bases for J; bases not matched to a gene: 10. The CDR3 has 15 amino acids.